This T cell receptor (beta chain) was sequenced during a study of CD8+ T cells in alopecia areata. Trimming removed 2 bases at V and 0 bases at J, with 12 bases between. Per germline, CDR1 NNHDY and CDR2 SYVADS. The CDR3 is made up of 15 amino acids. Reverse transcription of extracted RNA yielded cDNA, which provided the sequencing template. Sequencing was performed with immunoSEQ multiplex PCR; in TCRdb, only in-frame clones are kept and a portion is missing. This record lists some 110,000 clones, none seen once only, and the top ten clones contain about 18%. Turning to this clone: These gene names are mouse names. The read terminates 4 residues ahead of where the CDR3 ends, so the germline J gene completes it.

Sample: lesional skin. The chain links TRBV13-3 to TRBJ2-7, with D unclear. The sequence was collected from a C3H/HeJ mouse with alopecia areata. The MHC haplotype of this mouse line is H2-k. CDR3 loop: CASSEGQASSYEQYF. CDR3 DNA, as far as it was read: TGTGCCAGCAGTGAAGGCCAGGCGAGCTCCTAT.